What follows describes a single T cell receptor (beta chain). Assay: immunoSEQ multiplex PCR; the TCRdb copy retains only in-frame clones and omits some. The table has about 80,000 clones, 85% to 95% seen once. Trimming stripped 5 bases from V and 4 bases from J, with 14 bases between. CDR1 SEHNR and CDR2 FQNEAQ come from the germline V gene (reference sequence). There are 14 residues in the CDR3. This sample is drawn from a study of technical replicates of blood from a few donors. Sequencing used T cells isolated from PBMCs. The chain recombines TRBV7-9 with TRBJ2-5, with a tentative D call TRBD2 (5 bases). The origin of this receptor is a human donor in good health. CDR3 sequence: CASSPRELVETQYF. The DNA for the CDR3 is TGTGCCAGCAGCCCCCGGGAATTAGTAGAGACCCAGTACTTC.